The next 6 T cell receptor beta chains were all read from a single sample in a study of shared clonotypes between healthy human individuals. Clones were read by immunoSEQ multiplex PCR, and TCRdb kept only the in-frame ones, dropping some. The table has about 360,000 clones, about 73% seen once. Sequencing input: memory CD4+ T cells sorted from blood. The subset was: CD45RA-negative fraction. Receptor source: a young man in good health.

This clone occurred once. At one boundary the junction diverges from the germline segment, which might be a read error. The chain recombines TRBV5-6 with TRBJ2-4; 13 bases fit TRBD2. This CDR3 spans 15 amino acids. Germline assignment: CDR1 SGHDT and CDR2 YYEEEE. The CDR3 loop is CASSRQLAGGVFTNF. The CDR3 DNA reads as TGTGCCAGCAGCCGTCAACTAGCGGGAGGGGTCTTCACGAACTTC.

This clone was observed a few times. The chain links TRBV6-1 to TRBJ2-5, with D possibly being TRBD1 or TRBD2 (5 bases each). The CDR3 totals 16 residues. CDR1 and CDR2 (germline): MNHNS, SASEGT. V was pared by 3 bases and J by 2 bases, with 16 bases between. This CDR3 reads CASSDLAGWRQETQYF. DNA for the CDR3: TGTGCCAGCAGTGATCTCGCAGGGTGGAGGCAAGAGACCCAGTACTTC.

The rearrangement uses TRBV14 and TRBJ2-5, with D unresolved. Germline V gene data show CDR1 as SGHDN and CDR2 as FVKESK. V was pared by 0 bases and J by 3 bases, with 8 bases between. This CDR3 has 14 residues. CDR3 coding DNA: TGTGCCAGCAGCCAAGATCTGACAAAAGAGACCCAGTACTTC. It encodes CASSQDLTKETQYF.

The chain uses TRBV7-9 and TRBJ2-3; weak D call: TRBD2 (5 bases). Trimming removed 5 bases from V and 2 bases from J, with 23 bases in between. The CDR3 runs 18 residues. Germline V gene data show CDR1 as SEHNR and CDR2 as FQNEAQ (reference sequence). This CDR3 is CASSEIATLLTNTDTQYF. The CDR3 DNA follows: TGTGCCAGCAGCGAAATTGCGACCCTCCTGACTAACACAGATACGCAGTATTTT.

V gene TRBV9 combines with J gene TRBJ2-1, with 11 bases matching TRBD2. The V and J ends lost 0 bases and 5 bases, in that order; junction bases with no gene match: 7. In germline, CDR1 is SGDLS, CDR2 YYNGEE. The CDR3 spans 17 residues. CDR3 loop: CASSVDGGTSGHNEQFF. The CDR3 DNA follows: TGTGCCAGCAGCGTAGATGGCGGGACTAGCGGACACAATGAGCAGTTCTTC.

This clone was detected a few times. CDR3 sequence (DNA): TGCGCCAGCAGCCAACTAGCAGAAGTGCTGACACACTCAGATACGCAGTATTTT. Amino acids: CASSQLAEVLTHSDTQYF. This chain joins TRBV5-1 and TRBJ2-3; the D gene is possibly TRBD2 (6 bases). V lost 4 bases and J 4 bases, leaving 25 bases between the germline ends. This CDR3 is built from 18 residues. Germline V gene lookup returns CDR1 SGHRS and CDR2 YFSETQ.